The rows below give T cell receptor beta chains drawn from one sample of a study of radiation and T cells in renal cell carcinoma. Clones were read by immunoSEQ multiplex PCR, and TCRdb kept only the in-frame ones, dropping some. The data contain about 130,000 clones, 75% to 90% of them seen just once; the ten biggest clones take up approximately 2%. The specimen comprised blood, sampled from a patient whose treatment included radiotherapy and nephrectomy. The source of these receptors is a woman in her sixties or seventies with renal cell carcinoma. CDR3s include the opening cysteine and the closing phenylalanine or tryptophan. The D gene is left open where the match is weak. A row's size may be missing; if present it is once, few, many or a size class.

>TRBJ2-2|.|.|16|TRBV15
CATSRSGHRHTGELFF
TGTGCCACCAGCAGATCGGGTCACAGGCACACCGGGGAGCTGTTTTTT
>TRBJ1-3|TRBD1|.|15|TRBV6-6
CASTRQGDSGNTIYF
TGTGCCAGCACAAGACAGGGAGATTCTGGAAACACCATATATTTT
>TRBJ2-7|.|.|13|TRBV9
CASSPPDGYEQYF
TGTGCCAGCAGCCCCCCCGACGGGTACGAGCAGTACTTC
>TRBJ2-6|.|.|19|TRBV21-1
CASSKIRGDSHSGANVLTF
TGTGCCAGCAGCAAAATTCGAGGGGACAGCCACTCTGGGGCCAACGTCCTGACTTTC
>TRBJ2-1|TRBD2|few|15|TRBV2
CASRPRTSGGDEQFF
TGTGCCAGCCGCCCAAGGACTAGCGGGGGCGATGAGCAGTTCTTC
>TRBJ1-2|TRBD1|.|13|TRBV28
CASSLGDRYGYTF
TGTGCCAGCAGTTTAGGGGACAGATATGGCTACACCTTC
>TRBJ2-3|.|.|14|TRBV9
CASSVARGADTQYF
TGTGCCAGCAGCGTAGCAAGGGGCGCGGATACGCAGTATTTT
>TRBJ2-1|.|.|16|TRBV29-1
CSVEGARGLSNNEQFF
TGCAGCGTTGAAGGAGCCCGGGGACTGAGCAACAATGAGCAGTTCTTC
>TRBJ1-6|.|.|13|TRBV15
CATSTDLGTHLHF
TGTGCCACCAGCACAGACCTCGGGACTCACCTCCACTTT
>TRBJ2-2|.|.|16|TRBV2
CASSRWGPRNTGELFF
TGTGCCAGCTCTCGCTGGGGTCCGAGGAACACCGGGGAGCTGTTTTTT
>TRBJ1-2|TRBD1|.|16|TRBV5-1
CASSPRAGQGALGYTF
TGCGCCAGCAGCCCCCGGGCGGGACAGGGGGCGTTGGGCTACACCTTC
>TRBJ1-2|.|.|15|TRBV25-1
CASSEVGVLNYGYTF
TGTGCCAGCAGTGAAGTGGGGGTCCTAAACTATGGCTACACCTTC
>TRBJ2-7|TRBD2|.|15|TRBV7-2
CASSLAVSSGYEQYF
TGTGCCAGCAGCTTAGCGGTCTCTAGCGGTTACGAGCAGTACTTC
>TRBJ1-3|.|.|14|TRBV7-2
CASSYQSSGNTIYF
TGTGCCAGCAGCTACCAATCCTCTGGAAACACCATATATTTT
>TRBJ1-2|TRBD1|.|15|TRBV5-1
CASRSLRQGEDGYTF
TGCGCCAGCAGATCCTTGAGGCAGGGGGAGGATGGCTACACCTTC
>TRBJ2-7|TRBD1|.|15|TRBV18
CASSPPFAGGVEQYF
TGTGCCAGCTCACCACCGTTTGCAGGGGGCGTCGAGCAGTACTTC
>TRBJ2-3|.|.|17|TRBV11-3
CASSLQASGSGTDTQYF
TGTGCCAGCAGCTTGCAAGCTTCAGGGTCGGGAACAGATACGCAGTATTTT
>TRBJ1-1|.|.|13|TRBV6-1
CASRRTVLTEAFF
TGTGCCAGCAGAAGGACAGTTCTCACTGAAGCTTTCTTT
>TRBJ1-1|.|few|15|TRBV18
CASSPFDRMNTEAFF
TGTGCCAGCTCACCGTTCGACAGAATGAACACTGAAGCTTTCTTT
>TRBJ2-7|TRBD2|few|16|TRBV6-5
CASSWRLAGVVDEQYF
TGTGCCAGCAGTTGGCGACTAGCGGGAGTTGTTGACGAGCAGTACTTC
>TRBJ1-1|.|.|13|TRBV19
CASSIWGNTEAFF
TGTGCCAGTAGTATCTGGGGGAACACTGAAGCTTTCTTT
>TRBJ2-3|.|.|16|TRBV11-2
CASSLVGYNPTDTQYF
TGTGCCAGCAGCTTAGTAGGGTACAACCCCACAGATACGCAGTATTTT
>TRBJ1-6|TRBD1|few|15|TRBV28
CASSRPGTVNSPLHF
TGTGCCAGCAGCCGCCCCGGGACAGTTAATTCACCCCTCCACTTT